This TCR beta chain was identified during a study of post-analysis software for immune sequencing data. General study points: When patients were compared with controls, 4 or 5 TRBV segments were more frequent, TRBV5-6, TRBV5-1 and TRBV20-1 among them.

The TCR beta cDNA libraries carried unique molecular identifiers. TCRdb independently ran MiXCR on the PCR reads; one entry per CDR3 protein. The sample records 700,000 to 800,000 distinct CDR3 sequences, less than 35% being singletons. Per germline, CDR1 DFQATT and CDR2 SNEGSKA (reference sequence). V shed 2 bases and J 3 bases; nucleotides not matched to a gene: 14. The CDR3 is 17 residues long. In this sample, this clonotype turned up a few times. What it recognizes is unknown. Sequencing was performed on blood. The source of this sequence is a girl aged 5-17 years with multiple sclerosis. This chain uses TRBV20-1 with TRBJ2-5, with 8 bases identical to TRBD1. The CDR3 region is CSARWGRTGIPKETQYF. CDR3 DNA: TGCAGTGCTAGATGGGGTAGGACAGGGATACCCAAAGAGACCCAGTACTTC.